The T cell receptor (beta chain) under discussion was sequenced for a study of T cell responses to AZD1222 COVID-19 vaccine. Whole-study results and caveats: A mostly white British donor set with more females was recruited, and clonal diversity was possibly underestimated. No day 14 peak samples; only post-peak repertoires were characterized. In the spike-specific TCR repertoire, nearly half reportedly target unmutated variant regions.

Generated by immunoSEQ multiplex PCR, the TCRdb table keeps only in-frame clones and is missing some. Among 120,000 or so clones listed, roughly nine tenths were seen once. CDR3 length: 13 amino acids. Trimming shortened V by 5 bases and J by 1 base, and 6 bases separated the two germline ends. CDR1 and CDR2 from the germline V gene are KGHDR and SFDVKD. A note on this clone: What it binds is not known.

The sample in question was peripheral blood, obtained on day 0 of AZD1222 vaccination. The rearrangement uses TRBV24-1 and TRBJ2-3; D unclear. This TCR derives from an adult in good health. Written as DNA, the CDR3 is TGTGCCACCAGTGGGCAGGGCACAGATACGCAGTATTTT. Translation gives CATSGQGTDTQYF.